What follows are 20 T cell receptor beta chains derived from one specimen sequenced in a study of shared clonotypes between healthy human individuals. Using immunoSEQ multiplex PCR, the repertoire was profiled, and TCRdb retains in-frame clones only, with some absent. The table has some 2,000,000 clones, about 95% seen once. CD8 cells classed as naive were CD45RO-negative and positively selected for CCR7, excluding terminally differentiated effector memory CD45RA+ cells. The sample comprised naive CD8+ T cells sorted from blood. The receptor set was obtained from a man younger than 30 in good health.

Turning to this clone: Other nucleotide sequences in the sample specify the same CDR3. The V and J genes are TRBV30 and TRBJ2-1, with D unresolved. The CDR3 is made up of 10 amino acids. Germline assignment: CDR1 GTSNPN and CDR2 SVGIG (reference sequence). V lost 5 bases and J 9 bases, leaving 8 bases between the germline ends. The chain's CDR3 is CAWGEGEQFF. CDR3 DNA sequence: TGTGCCTGGGGCGAAGGTGAGCAGTTCTTC.

This sequence joins TRBV2 and TRBJ2-3; TRBD1 matches 7 bases. This CDR3 region has 18 residues. Trimming at V came to 0 bases and at J to 0 bases, leaving 9 bases not matched to a gene. Germline CDR1 is SNHLY and CDR2 is FYNNEI. For the CDR3, the DNA is TGTGCCAGCAGTGAAGCCGGGACAGCTCATTCTAGCACAGATACGCAGTATTTT. It codes for CASSEAGTAHSSTDTQYF.

The chain uses TRBV21-1 and TRBJ1-4; TRBD1, the table's D call, was not compared with the DNA. TRBV21-1 is deemed a pseudogene. The CDR3 spans 15 residues. This chain's CDR3 is CASSSQGGTNEKLFF. The CDR3 DNA is TGTGCCAGCAGCTCCCAAGGGGGAACTAATGAAAAACTGTTTTTT.

In its sample, this clone was seen once. The chain employs TRBV4-1 and TRBJ1-6; no reliable D call. This CDR3 contains 14 residues. With 2 bases removed from V and 5 bases from J, the gap between germline ends came to 7 bases. The V gene's germline CDR1 is MGHRA and CDR2 YSYEKL. In DNA, the CDR3 is TGCGCCAGCAGCCAAACCGGAGATAATTCACCCCTCCACTTT. As protein: CASSQTGDNSPLHF.

The chain's CDR3 is CASSPTTGADTQYF. The CDR3 DNA reads TGTGCCAGCTCACCGACGACAGGGGCCGATACGCAGTATTTT. The chain combines TRBV18 with TRBJ2-3; 8 bases align to TRBD1. The junction had 5 bases not matched to a gene; V was cut back by 3 bases and J by 6 bases. Germline loops: CDR1 KGHSH, CDR2 LQKENI. The CDR3 consists of 14 residues.

This rearrangement joins TRBV5-1 to TRBJ2-3, with 7 bases aligning to TRBD2. CDR1 and CDR2 (germline): SGHRS, YFSETQ. This CDR3 is built from 18 residues. The V and J ends lost 0 bases and 0 bases, in that order; junction bases with no gene match: 10. The CDR3 here is CASSLEPRLAASTDTQYF. The CDR3 nucleotides are TGCGCCAGCAGCTTGGAGCCCCGACTAGCAGCAAGCACAGATACGCAGTATTTT.

On this clone itself: Within the sample, other DNA sequences also encode this same CDR3. The chain links TRBV5-1 to TRBJ2-7, with D unclear. The CDR3 is 14 residues long. Germline values: CDR1 SGHRS, CDR2 YFSETQ. The V and J ends lost 0 bases and 1 base respectively, with 8 bases between them. DNA for the CDR3: TGCGCCAGCAGCTTGGCGGTCGGGTCCTACGAGCAGTACTTC. Protein product: CASSLAVGSYEQYF. The complete variable domain, with remaining parts taken from reference TRBV5-1 and TRBJ2-7, reads KAGVTQTPRYLIKTRGQQVTLSCSPISGHRSVSWYQQTPGQGLQFLFEYFSETQRNKGNFPGRFSGRQFSNSRSEMNVSTLELGDSALYLCASSLAVGSYEQYFGPGTRLTVT.

This chain joins TRBV7-6 and TRBJ2-6; D call uncertain. Trimming cost V 6 bases and J 4 bases, with 19 bases left between them. The germline CDR1 and CDR2 sequences are SGHVS and FNYEAQ. The CDR3 is 17 amino acids. The CDR3 loop is CASRGKGVPPGANVLTF. DNA for the CDR3: TGTGCCAGCAGGGGAAAAGGAGTTCCTCCGGGGGCCAACGTCCTGACTTTC.

The chain couples TRBV2 to TRBJ2-1; D is unclear. Germline values: CDR1 SNHLY, CDR2 FYNNEI. The germline V and J ends were trimmed by 4 bases and 6 bases, with 10 bases remaining between them. The CDR3 runs to 13 residues. The CDR3 DNA sequence: TGTGCCAGCAGTGCTTACATCTCCAATGAGCAGTTCTTC. It translates to CASSAYISNEQFF.

The chain employs TRBV9 and TRBJ1-2; possible D gene TRBD1, 5 bases. V was pared by 4 bases and J by 0 bases, with 22 bases between. There are 18 residues in the CDR3. CDR1 and CDR2 (germline): SGDLS, YYNGEE. The CDR3 DNA follows: TGTGCCAGCAGCCTATTTTCGGGGACCGACAAAGCTAACTATGGCTACACCTTC. The encoded protein is CASSLFSGTDKANYGYTF. The full variable domain, completed using reference TRBV9 and TRBJ1-2, is DSGVTQTPKHLITATGQRVTLRCSPRSGDLSVYWYQQSLDQGLQFLIQYYNGEERAKGNILERFSAQQFPDLHSELNLSSLELGDSALYFCASSLFSGTDKANYGYTFGSGTRLTVV.

On this clone itself: Different DNA sequences within this sample yield the same CDR3. This chain joins TRBV5-1 and TRBJ1-3; unclear D gene. CDR1 is SGHRS, CDR2 YFSETQ, per germline. V was pared by 0 bases and J by 0 bases, with 7 bases between. The CDR3 is 15 amino acids. The CDR3 loop reads CASSLEGLSGNTIYF. DNA for the CDR3: TGCGCCAGCAGCTTGGAGGGTCTCTCTGGAAACACCATATATTTT.

V usage is TRBV4-3 and J usage is TRBJ2-3, with TRBD1 as a possible D gene (5 bases). CDR1 and CDR2 (germline): LGHNA, YSLEER. The CDR3 contains 16 residues. V lost 3 bases, J lost 0 bases, and 13 bases lay in between. The CDR3: CASSQGIYRSTDTQYF. Written as DNA, the CDR3 is TGCGCCAGCAGCCAGGGCATATACAGGAGCACAGATACGCAGTATTTT.

The gene calls are TRBV6-1 and TRBJ2-7; D gene uncertain. V lost 8 bases and J lost 3, with 14 bases in between. Germline lookup yields CDR1 MNHNS and CDR2 SASEGT. This CDR3 contains 13 residues. The CDR3 loop reads CASSPTAFYEQYF. The CDR3 nucleotides are TGTGCCAGCTCACCTACAGCTTTCTACGAGCAGTACTTC.

This clone was detected only once. V usage is TRBV10-1 and J usage is TRBJ1-6, with 9 bases lining up with TRBD1. The trim removed 2 bases at V and 7 bases at J, leaving 3 bases unmatched. CDR3 length: 15 residues. In germline, CDR1 is WNHNN, CDR2 SYGVQD (reference sequence). The CDR3 loop reads CASSEGQGSNSPLHF. CDR3 nucleotides: TGCGCCAGCAGTGAGGGACAGGGGTCGAATTCACCCCTCCACTTT.

The chain combines TRBV27 with TRBJ2-3; D unclear. V lost 4 bases and J 4 bases, leaving 9 bases between the germline ends. Germline lookup yields CDR1 MNHEY and CDR2 SMNVEV (reference sequence). The CDR3 length is 13 residues. The CDR3 coding sequence is TGTGCCAGCAGTTCGGACGGGTCAGATACGCAGTATTTT. Its translation: CASSSDGSDTQYF.

This chain links TRBV7-9 with TRBJ1-1, with D perhaps TRBD1 (6 bases). CDR3 length: 15 residues. The germline CDR1 and CDR2 sequences are SEHNR and FQNEAQ (reference sequence). The V and J ends lost 5 bases and 0 bases respectively, with 13 bases between them. The CDR3 DNA is TGTGCCAGCAGCATACTACAGGGAATGAACACTGAAGCTTTCTTT. Translated: CASSILQGMNTEAFF.

V is TRBV27 and J is TRBJ2-7; a possible D gene is TRBD2 (5 bases). Germline loops: CDR1 MNHEY, CDR2 SMNVEV (reference sequence). The CDR3 runs 13 residues. V lost 8 bases to trimming and J lost 0 bases, with 11 bases between them. CDR3 sequence (DNA): TGTGCCAGCGGCCAGCGGCCCTCCTACGAGCAGTACTTC. It specifies CASGQRPSYEQYF.

The chain recombines TRBV7-8 with TRBJ2-7; perhaps TRBD1 as D (5 bases). The V gene's germline CDR1 is SGHVS and CDR2 FQNEAQ. The CDR3 covers 14 residues. V lost 8 bases to trimming and J lost 2 bases, with 16 bases between them. This CDR3 reads CASSQRGHTYEQYF. The CDR3 coding sequence is TGTGCCAGCTCCCAAAGGGGCCATACCTACGAGCAGTACTTC.

The genes are TRBV19 and TRBJ1-2, with 9 bases identical to TRBD1. The CDR3 extends over 14 amino acids. V lost 7 bases and J lost 4; bases outside the gene matches: 7. In germline, CDR1 is LNHDA, CDR2 SQIVND (reference sequence). CDR3 amino acids: CASKQGAFSYGYTF. CDR3 sequence (DNA): TGTGCCAGTAAACAGGGGGCCTTCTCCTATGGCTACACCTTC.

The rearrangement uses TRBV7-9 and TRBJ1-6, with unresolved D. Germline V gene sequence: CDR1 SEHNR, CDR2 FQNEAQ (reference sequence). V was shortened by 1 base and J by 9 bases, with 7 bases between the two germline ends. The CDR3 runs 13 residues. The CDR3 is CASSLEAGSPLHF. CDR3 sequence (DNA): TGTGCCAGCAGCTTAGAGGCGGGTTCACCCCTCCACTTT.